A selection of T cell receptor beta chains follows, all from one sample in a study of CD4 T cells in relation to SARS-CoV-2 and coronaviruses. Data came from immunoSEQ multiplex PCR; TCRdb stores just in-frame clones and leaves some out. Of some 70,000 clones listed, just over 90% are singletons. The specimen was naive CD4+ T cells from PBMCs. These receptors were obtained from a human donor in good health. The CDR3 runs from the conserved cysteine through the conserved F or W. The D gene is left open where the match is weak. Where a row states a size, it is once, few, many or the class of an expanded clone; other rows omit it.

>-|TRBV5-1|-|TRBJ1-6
TGCGCCAGCAGCTTGTCGCCCCGAAAAGATAATTCACCCCTCCACTTT
CASSLSPRKDNSPLHF
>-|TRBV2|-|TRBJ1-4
TGTGCCAGCACCTGGACAGCGATTGGGAAGGAAAAACTGTTTTTT
CASTWTAIGKEKLFF
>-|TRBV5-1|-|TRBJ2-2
TGCGCCAGCAGCTTGGCCCAGGGCGGGGAGCTGTTTTTT
CASSLAQGGELFF
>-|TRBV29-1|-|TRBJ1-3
TGCAGTCAGGGTCTCCTCTCTGGAAACACCATATATTTT
CSQGLLSGNTIYF
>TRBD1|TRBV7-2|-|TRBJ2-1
TGTGCCAGCAGCCACCGGACAGGGGAGGGCGAGCAGTTCTTC
CASSHRTGEGEQFF
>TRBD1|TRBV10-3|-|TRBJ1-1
TGTGCCATCAGAGCCCCGGGACAGGGTTTGGTGAACACTGAAGCTTTCTTT
CAIRAPGQGLVNTEAFF
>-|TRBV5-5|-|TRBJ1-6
TGTGCCAGCAGCCTCAGAACTAACCCGGATTCACCCCTCCACTTT
CASSLRTNPDSPLHF
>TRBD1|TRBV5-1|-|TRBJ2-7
TGCGCCAGCAGCCCGGGACAGCCATCCTACGAGCAGTACTTC
CASSPGQPSYEQYF
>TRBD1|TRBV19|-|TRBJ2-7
TGTGCCAGTAGTCAGACAGGGGGAGGCGAGCAGTACTTC
CASSQTGGGEQYF
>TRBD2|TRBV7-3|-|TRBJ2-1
TGTGCCAGCACCGTGACTAGCGGGAGCAATGAGCAGTTCTTC
CASTVTSGSNEQFF
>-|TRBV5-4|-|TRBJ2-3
TGTGCCAGCAGCACTCCGGCGGGCGGAATCCCTAGCACAGATACGCAGTATTTT
CASSTPAGGIPSTDTQYF
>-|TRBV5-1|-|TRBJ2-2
TGCGCCAGCAGCTTTGATTTCTACAGAAACACCGGGGAGCTGTTTTTT
CASSFDFYRNTGELFF
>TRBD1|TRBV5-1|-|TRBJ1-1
TGCGCCAGCAGCTCACGAGGGCGACAGGGTAACATGAACACTGAAGCTTTCTTT
CASSSRGRQGNMNTEAFF
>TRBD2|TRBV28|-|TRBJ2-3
TGTGCCAGCAGCCGGGGGGGGGCGACAGATACGCAGTATTTT
CASSRGGATDTQYF
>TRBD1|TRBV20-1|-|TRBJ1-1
TGCAGTGCTAGTGGAAGAAAACAGGGGCGGACTGAAGCTTTCTTT
CSASGRKQGRTEAFF
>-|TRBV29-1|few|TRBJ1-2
TGCAGCGTTGCCTCCCGGGCCTTAAGCGGCTACACCTTC
CSVASRALSGYTF
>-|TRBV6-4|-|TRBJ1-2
TGTGCCAGCACCTTACCCGACAGTCTCAAGGACTATGGCTACACCTTC
CASTLPDSLKDYGYTF
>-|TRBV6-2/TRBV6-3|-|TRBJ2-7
TGTGCCAGCAGTTTAGCCGGGACCGTCAGCTCCTACGAGCAGTACTTC
CASSLAGTVSSYEQYF
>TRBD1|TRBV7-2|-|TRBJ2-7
TGTGCCAGCAGTTACGGGACAGGTTCCGACGAGCAGTACTTC
CASSYGTGSDEQYF
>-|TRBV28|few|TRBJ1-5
TGTGCCAGCAGTTTATTTGCCAGGGGTAGACAGCCCCAGCATTTT
CASSLFARGRQPQHF
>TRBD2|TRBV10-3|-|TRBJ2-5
TGTGCCGCCGGACTAGCGGCGTACCAAGAGACCCAGTACTTC
CAAGLAAYQETQYF
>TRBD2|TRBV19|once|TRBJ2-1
TGTGCCAGTAGTATAGGTAGCGGGAGACTCAATGAGCAGTTCTTC
CASSIGSGRLNEQFF
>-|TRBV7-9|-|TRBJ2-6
TGTGCCAGCAGCTTAAGTGCTAGACTCCTCTCTGGGGCCAACGTCCTGACTTTC
CASSLSARLLSGANVLTF
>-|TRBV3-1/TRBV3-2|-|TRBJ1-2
TGTGCCAGCAGCCAAGATAGCAATTACAGGGAAAGGAATGGCTACACCTTC
CASSQDSNYRERNGYTF
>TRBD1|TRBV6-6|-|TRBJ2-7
TGTGCCAGCAGTCCTCTGGAGGACAGGGAGTCGAAACAGTACTTC
CASSPLEDRESKQYF
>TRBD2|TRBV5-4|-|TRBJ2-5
TGTGCCAGCAGCTTGGGGCGGGGGGGCGAGGAGACCCAGTACTTC
CASSLGRGGEETQYF
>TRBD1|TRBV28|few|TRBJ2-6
TGTGCCAGCAGAAGACCGACAGGGGGCGCAACCCCTGGGGCCAACGTCCTGACTTTC
CASRRPTGGATPGANVLTF
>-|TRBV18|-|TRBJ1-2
TGTGCCAGCTCACCAGACAGGAACTATGGCTACACCTTC
CASSPDRNYGYTF
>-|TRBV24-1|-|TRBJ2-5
TGTGCCACCAGCAAGAGGGGAGGTATAGAGACCCAGTACTTC
CATSKRGGIETQYF
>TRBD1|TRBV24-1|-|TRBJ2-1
TGTGCCACCAGTGATCAGACAGGGAGCCGCGGGGAGCAGTTCTTC
CATSDQTGSRGEQFF
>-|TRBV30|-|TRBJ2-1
TGTGCCTGGAGCAGGGTCTACAATGAGCAGTTCTTC
CAWSRVYNEQFF
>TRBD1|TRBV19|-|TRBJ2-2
TGTGCCAGTAGTAGACAGGGGGTTCAGTCCGGGGAGCTGTTTTTT
CASSRQGVQSGELFF
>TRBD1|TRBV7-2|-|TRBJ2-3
TGTGCCAGCAGCTTACTGGGACAGACGCAGTATTTT
CASSLLGQTQYF
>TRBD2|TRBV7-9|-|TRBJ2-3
TGTGCCAGCAGCTCGGGACTAGATACAGATACGCAGTATTTT
CASSSGLDTDTQYF
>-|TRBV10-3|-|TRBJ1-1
TGTGCCATCAGTGAGACAGGCATGAACACTGAAGCTTTCTTT
CAISETGMNTEAFF
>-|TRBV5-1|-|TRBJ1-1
TGCGCCAGCAGCTTGGCCGGATACACGGAAGCTTTCTTT
CASSLAGYTEAFF
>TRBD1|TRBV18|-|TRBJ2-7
TGTGCCAGCTCACCTTACGGACAGGGCGCCGAGCAGTACTTC
CASSPYGQGAEQYF
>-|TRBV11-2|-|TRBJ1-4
TGTGCCAGCAGCTTAGCTTACAGGGAGGCAACTAATGAAAAACTGTTTTTT
CASSLAYREATNEKLFF
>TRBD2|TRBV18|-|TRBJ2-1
TGTGCCAGCTCACCACGGACGGTCCGACTAGCGGGTAGGAATGAGCAGTTCTTC
CASSPRTVRLAGRNEQFF
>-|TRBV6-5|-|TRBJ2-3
TGTGCCAGCAGGACGGGACTGAACACAGATACGCAGTATTTT
CASRTGLNTDTQYF
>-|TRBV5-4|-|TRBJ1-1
TGTGCCAGCAGCTTGGTCGAGGCAGGCCACACTGAAGCTTTCTTT
CASSLVEAGHTEAFF
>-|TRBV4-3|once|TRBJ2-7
TGCGCCAGCAGCCAGTATTCTAGGCGGGGGCCATCTTCCTACGAGCAGTACTTC
CASSQYSRRGPSSYEQYF
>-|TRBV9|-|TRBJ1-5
TGTGCCAGCAGCGTAGGGGGATGGGGCAATCAGCCCCAGCATTTT
CASSVGGWGNQPQHF
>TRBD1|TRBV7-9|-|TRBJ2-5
TGTGCCAGCAGCCCCAGGGACAGCCAAGAGACCCAGTACTTC
CASSPRDSQETQYF
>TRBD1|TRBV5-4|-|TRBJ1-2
TGTGCCAGCAGCCCCGGGACAGAGTATGGCTACACCTTC
CASSPGTEYGYTF
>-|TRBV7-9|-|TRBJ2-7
TGTGCCAGCAGCTTAGCATTAAGGGCAGGGAGCTCCTACGAGCAGTACTTC
CASSLALRAGSSYEQYF
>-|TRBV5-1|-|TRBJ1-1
TGCGCCAGCAGCTTGGAGAGCAGGGACACTGAAGCTTTCTTT
CASSLESRDTEAFF